Listed here are 18 T cell receptor beta chains from one sample, sequenced in a study of T-cell memory formation after mild COVID-19. TCRdb reanalysed the 5' RACE reads using MiXCR and keeps one entry per CDR3 protein. The data show fewer than 200,000 distinct CDR3 sequences, roughly 23% seen once. Specimen: PBMCs or a T cell subset sorted from them (not recorded which). The receptor set was obtained from an adult woman who had mild COVID-19 (a few samples of this study predate the infection). Cell type and time point are not known.

The gene calls are TRBV21-1 and TRBJ1-6; TRBD1, the D gene given by the table, was not confirmed from the DNA. TRBV21-1 is listed as a pseudogene. CDR3 size: 17 residues. DNA of the CDR3: TGTGCCAGCAGTAAGGGGGGCACGAGCTCCTATAATTCACCCCTCCACTTT. The encoded protein is CASSKGGTSSYNSPLHF.

This chain uses TRBV20-1 with TRBJ2-7; a weak D match, TRBD2 (5 bases). In germline, CDR1 is DFQATT, CDR2 SNEGSKA (reference sequence). This CDR3 has 14 amino acids. Trimming removed 1 base from V and 4 bases from J, with 14 bases in between. The CDR3, as DNA: TGCAGTGCTAGAGGGACTTCTCTCGGGTACGAGCAGTACTTC. It encodes CSARGTSLGYEQYF.

The gene calls are TRBV7-6 and TRBJ2-2, with D maybe TRBD1 (5 bases). The CDR3 is made up of 18 amino acids. The V end was cut by 5 bases, the J end by 0 bases, with 19 bases between. The germline gives CDR1 SGHVS, CDR2 FNYEAQ. The CDR3 reads CASSHLWVPGSNTGELFF. The CDR3 coding sequence is TGTGCCAGCAGCCACCTGTGGGTACCAGGGTCGAACACCGGGGAGCTGTTTTTT.

The table lists this clonotype with a few counts. The rearrangement links TRBV29-1 to TRBJ2-7; 9 bases fit TRBD2. Per the germline V gene, CDR1 is SQVTM and CDR2 is ANQGSEA. The junction had 4 bases not matched to a gene; V was cut back by 1 base and J by 6 bases. There are 13 residues in the CDR3. The CDR3 region is CSVEGLAGAEQYF. As DNA, the CDR3 is TGCAGCGTTGAAGGCTTAGCGGGAGCCGAGCAGTACTTC.

The chain has TRBV3-1 and TRBJ2-1; TRBD1 is a possible D gene (5 bases). The CDR3 totals 15 residues. V was clipped by 6 bases and J by 0 bases, with 12 bases between them. The germline V gene encodes CDR1 LGHDT and CDR2 YNNKEL (reference sequence). This CDR3 reads CASSLRANSYNEQFF. In DNA form, the CDR3 reads TGTGCCAGCAGTCTCAGGGCCAACTCCTACAATGAGCAGTTCTTC.

In its sample, this clonotype was seen a few times. The rearrangement links TRBV7-6 to TRBJ2-1, with D tentatively TRBD2 (5 bases). The CDR3 spans 13 residues. Trimming shortened V by 1 base and J by 15 bases, and 16 bases separated the two germline ends. The germline V gene encodes CDR1 SGHVS and CDR2 FNYEAQ. The CDR3, as DNA: TGTGCCAGCAGCTTAGAACCATCCGGGGTACCGTTCTTC. Its translation: CASSLEPSGVPFF.

This clonotype was recorded a few times. The V and J genes are TRBV12-3 or TRBV12-4 and TRBJ2-7; TRBD2 agrees at 8 bases. This CDR3 has 15 residues. Losses at the gene ends were 3 bases for V and 3 bases for J; bases not matched to a gene: 7. CDR3 loop: CASSLEPGLDYEQYF. The CDR3, as DNA: TGTGCCAGCAGTTTGGAACCGGGACTAGACTACGAGCAGTACTTC.

The rearrangement joins TRBV5-1 to TRBJ2-3, with TRBD2 matching 10 bases. CDR1 SGHRS and CDR2 YFSETQ come from the germline V gene. This CDR3 contains 15 residues. The V segment lost 0 bases and the J segment 6 bases; nucleotides outside the gene matches: 4. The CDR3 DNA follows: TGCGCCAGCAGCTTGGCTAGCGGGGGCGGCGATACGCAGTATTTT. Translated: CASSLASGGGDTQYF.

This clonotype showed up just a few times. The chain uses TRBV24-1 and TRBJ2-2, with 7 bases that match TRBD2. The CDR3 sequence is 17 residues long. The germline V gene has CDR1 KGHDR and CDR2 SFDVKD. J gave up 3 bases and V 0 bases, and 6 bases lay outside the gene matches. CDR3 sequence reads: CATSDLWTRGDTGELFF. Written as DNA, the CDR3 is TGTGCCACCAGTGATTTGTGGACACGGGGGGACACCGGGGAGCTGTTTTTT.

This clonotype has only a few counts. The chain carries TRBV7-9 and TRBJ1-2, with 8 positions matching TRBD1. V shed 1 base, J shed 4 bases, and the junction held 2 bases outside the gene matches. Germline V gene sequence: CDR1 SEHNR, CDR2 FQNEAQ (reference sequence). The CDR3 extends over 14 amino acids. CDR3 coding DNA: TGTGCCAGCAGCTTAGGGACAGGGCCCTATGGCTACACCTTC. The encoded protein is CASSLGTGPYGYTF.

This clonotype has just a few counts. The chain couples TRBV20-1 to TRBJ1-1; maybe TRBD1 (5 bases). Trimming took 2 bases from V and 2 from J, leaving 12 bases between them. The CDR3 has 14 residues. Germline V gene lookup returns CDR1 DFQATT and CDR2 SNEGSKA (reference sequence). The CDR3 loop reads CSARPGGSNTEAFF. Written as DNA, the CDR3 is TGCAGTGCTAGACCGGGGGGGTCAAACACTGAAGCTTTCTTT.

The chain is built from TRBV29-1 and TRBJ1-4, with D perhaps TRBD1 (5 bases). V lost 5 bases to trimming and J lost 2 bases, with 27 bases between them. This CDR3 has 19 residues. Germline values: CDR1 SQVTM, CDR2 ANQGSEA. The chain's CDR3 is CSVRYPGLSDRGTNEKLFF. The CDR3 DNA reads TGCAGCGTTCGATACCCCGGACTCTCAGACCGGGGGACTAATGAAAAACTGTTTTTT.

The genes are TRBV9 and TRBJ1-5, with D unclear. The V gene's germline CDR1 is SGDLS and CDR2 YYNGEE. This CDR3 contains 15 residues. Trimming cost V 2 bases and J 0 bases, with 9 bases left between them. The chain's CDR3 is CASSVGLTSNQPQHF. The CDR3 DNA sequence: TGTGCCAGCAGCGTCGGCCTTACTAGCAATCAGCCCCAGCATTTT. The whole variable domain, filled in from reference TRBV9 and TRBJ1-5, reads DSGVTQTPKHLITATGQRVTLRCSPRSGDLSVYWYQQSLDQGLQFLIQYYNGEERAKGNILERFSAQQFPDLHSELNLSSLELGDSALYFCASSVGLTSNQPQHFGDGTRLSIL.

Regarding this clonotype: One junction end disagrees with the germline gene, perhaps due to a read error. V usage is TRBV4-2 and J usage is TRBJ2-3; TRBD2 matches at 11 bases. Per germline, CDR1 LGHNA and CDR2 YNFKEQ. This CDR3 comprises 15 residues. This CDR3 reads CASSQGETSGDTKYF. CDR3 DNA sequence: TGTGCCAGCAGCCAGGGCGAGACTAGCGGGGATACGAAGTATTTT.

The chain combines TRBV6-5 with TRBJ2-2; TRBD2 agrees at 9 bases. The junction had 2 bases not matched to a gene; V was cut back by 2 bases and J by 7 bases. Germline CDR1 and CDR2: MNHEY and SVGAGI. This CDR3 comprises 14 residues. The CDR3 loop is CASSYRGGVGELFF. CDR3 DNA: TGTGCCAGCAGTTACCGCGGGGGGGTCGGGGAGCTGTTTTTT.

This clonotype was observed a few times. The chain has TRBV20-1 and TRBJ2-7, with D perhaps matching TRBD1 (6 bases). Germline V gene lookup returns CDR1 DFQATT and CDR2 SNEGSKA (reference sequence). This CDR3 comprises 16 residues. Trimming took off 1 base at V and 4 bases at J, with 20 bases between the two ends. CDR3 coding DNA: TGCAGTGCTAGAGGCTTGAGGGAACAGGGACCTTACGAGCAGTACTTC. Its protein product is CSARGLREQGPYEQYF.

The chain recombines TRBV11-2 with TRBJ1-1; D uncertain. Germline CDR1 is SGHAT and CDR2 is FQNNGV. This CDR3 region has 12 residues. V lost 7 bases, J lost 6 bases, and 12 bases lay in between. Here the CDR3 reads CASTESRPEAFF. As DNA, the CDR3 is TGTGCCAGCACCGAAAGCCGGCCTGAAGCTTTCTTT.

The gene calls are TRBV5-1 and TRBJ2-3; 7 bases align to TRBD2. J gave up 2 bases and V 0 bases, and 6 bases lay outside the gene matches. Germline CDR1 and CDR2: SGHRS and YFSETQ. The CDR3 loop spans 16 amino acids. The CDR3 coding sequence is TGCGCCAGCAGCTTGGTGGCGGGGGATAACACAGATACGCAGTATTTT. Translated: CASSLVAGDNTDTQYF.